Below are 15 T cell receptor beta chains sequenced from a single sample in a study of T cell changes during pregnancy in multiple sclerosis. Generated by immunoSEQ multiplex PCR, the TCRdb table keeps only in-frame clones and is missing some. The sample contains approximately 40,000 clones, about nine tenths of which appear only once. Sample: CD4+ T cells from peripheral blood mononuclear cells, taken before pregnancy. These receptors all stem from a female donor with multiple sclerosis, enrolled in a pregnancy study.

This chain joins TRBV6-6 and TRBJ1-2, with D maybe TRBD1 (6 bases). Trimming stripped 1 base from V and 5 bases from J, with 14 bases between. Germline V gene sequence: CDR1 MNHNY, CDR2 SVGAGI (reference sequence). The CDR3 covers 15 residues. CDR3 sequence (DNA): TGTGCCAGCAGTTACTATACCGTGGGGGCTTATGGCTACACCTTC. This sequence encodes CASSYYTVGAYGYTF.

The V gene is TRBV2, the J gene TRBJ1-1, with 7 bases that match TRBD1. J lost 1 base, V lost 4 bases, and 6 bases had no gene match. In germline, CDR1 is SNHLY, CDR2 FYNNEI. CDR3 length: 15 residues. CDR3 protein: CASSVLRTGNTEAFF. The DNA of the CDR3 is TGTGCCAGCAGTGTCCTTCGGACAGGGAACACTGAAGCTTTCTTT.

The gene calls are TRBV2 and TRBJ1-1, with 9 bases matching TRBD1. The CDR3 sequence is 15 residues long. V trimming: 6 bases; J trimming: 4 bases; junction bases outside the gene matches: 9. CDR1 is SNHLY and CDR2 is FYNNEI in the germline V gene. The CDR3 is CASSRGQGMSTEAFF. As DNA, the CDR3 is TGTGCCAGCAGCCGGGGACAGGGAATGAGCACTGAAGCTTTCTTT.

The rearrangement uses TRBV7-9 and TRBJ2-1, with no clear D. Germline values: CDR1 SEHNR, CDR2 FQNEAQ (reference sequence). Trimming shortened V by 2 bases and J by 5 bases, and 7 bases separated the two germline ends. The CDR3 runs to 13 residues. The CDR3 here is CASSLSGNNEQFF. The CDR3 bases are TGTGCCAGCAGCTTAAGTGGCAACAATGAGCAGTTCTTC. Looking up the rest from reference TRBV7-9 and TRBJ2-1 gives the full variable domain: DTGVSQNPRHKITKRGQNVTFRCDPISEHNRLYWYRQTLGQGPEFLTYFQNEAQLEKSRLLSDRFSAERPKGSFSTLEIQRTEQGDSAMYLCASSLSGNNEQFFGPGTRLTVL.

The V call is TRBV4-3, the J call TRBJ2-1; 12 bases are shared with TRBD1. The CDR3 loop spans 16 amino acids. The V segment lost 3 bases and the J segment 7 bases; nucleotides outside the gene matches: 7. The germline CDR1 and CDR2 sequences are LGHNA and YSLEER. The CDR3 region is CASSQAGTGGKNEQFF. The CDR3 DNA reads as TGCGCCAGCAGCCAGGCCGGGACAGGGGGCAAGAATGAGCAGTTCTTC.

The chain combines TRBV19 with TRBJ1-1, with a weak D call TRBD1 (5 bases). This CDR3 is 13 amino acids long. With 6 bases removed from V and 6 bases from J, the gap between germline ends came to 14 bases. Germline loops: CDR1 LNHDA, CDR2 SQIVND (reference sequence). The CDR3 nucleotides are TGTGCCAGTAGCGGCCTCCAGGGATCTGAAGCTTTCTTT. Its protein product is CASSGLQGSEAFF. The full variable domain, in which reference TRBV19 and TRBJ1-1 provide the parts outside the CDR3, is DGGITQSPKYLFRKEGQNVTLSCEQNLNHDAMYWYRQDPGQGLRLIYYSQIVNDFQKGDIAEGYSVSREKKESFPLTVTSAQKNPTAFYLCASSGLQGSEAFFGQGTRLTVV.

V is TRBV6-1 and J is TRBJ1-1, with 7 bases that match TRBD1. V dropped 5 bases and J dropped 3; count of bases not matched to a gene: 6. The CDR3 is 14 residues long. Germline V gene lookup returns CDR1 MNHNS and CDR2 SASEGT. The CDR3 nucleotides read TGTGCCAGCAGTCTGGGACAGCTCTACACTGAAGCTTTCTTT. It specifies CASSLGQLYTEAFF.

V usage is TRBV19 and J usage is TRBJ1-2; 9 positions agree with TRBD1. J lost 5 bases, V lost 7 bases, and 5 bases had no gene match. The V gene's germline CDR1 is LNHDA and CDR2 SQIVND (reference sequence). The length of the CDR3 is 13 residues. CDR3 coding DNA: TGTGCCAGTAACCTAGACAGGGGGTATGGCTACACCTTC. It is translated as CASNLDRGYGYTF. Combining the CDR3 with reference TRBV19 and TRBJ1-2 gives the whole variable domain DGGITQSPKYLFRKEGQNVTLSCEQNLNHDAMYWYRQDPGQGLRLIYYSQIVNDFQKGDIAEGYSVSREKKESFPLTVTSAQKNPTAFYLCASNLDRGYGYTFGSGTRLTVV.

The rearrangement uses TRBV14 and TRBJ2-3; 7 nucleotides agree with TRBD2. Germline lookup yields CDR1 SGHDN and CDR2 FVKESK. The CDR3 consists of 15 residues. V shed 0 bases, J shed 5 bases, and the junction held 5 bases outside the gene matches. In DNA, the CDR3 is TGTGCCAGCAGCCAAGATCCGGGGAGGGGAGATACGCAGTATTTT. It is translated as CASSQDPGRGDTQYF. Variable domain in full (rest from reference TRBV14 and TRBJ2-3): EAGVTQFPSHSVIEKGQTVTLRCDPISGHDNLYWYRRVMGKEIKFLLHFVKESKQDESGMPNNRFLAERTGGTYSTLKVQPAELEDSGVYFCASSQDPGRGDTQYFGPGTRLTVL.

The J gene is TRBJ2-5, the V gene TRBV4-1; 12 bases align to TRBD2. V shed 1 base, J shed 3 bases, and the junction held 6 bases outside the gene matches. The CDR3 contains 17 residues. Germline V CDR1 and CDR2: MGHRA, YSYEKL. CDR3 sequence (DNA): TGCGCCAGCAGCCAAGGGGTGTCTAGCGGGGGGGAAGAGACCCAGTACTTC. This codes for CASSQGVSSGGEETQYF.

The chain carries TRBV6-1 and TRBJ2-7; TRBD2 might be the D (5 bases). Germline CDR1 is MNHNS and CDR2 is SASEGT. CDR3 length: 15 amino acids. Deletions cut 2 bases from V and 2 bases from J, with 13 bases between. In DNA form, the CDR3 reads TGTGCCAGCAGTGAACCCGGGAAAATTCCCTACGAGCAGTACTTC. Its protein is CASSEPGKIPYEQYF.

CDR3 loop: CASSLEGQARTTEAFF. Here the CDR3 DNA reads TGCGCCAGCAGCTTGGAGGGACAGGCCCGGACCACTGAAGCTTTCTTT. This chain joins TRBV5-1 and TRBJ1-1; 8 nucleotides agree with TRBD1. This CDR3 is 16 amino acids long. Trimming cost V 0 bases and J 4 bases; bases outside gene matches: 8. Germline V gene lookup returns CDR1 SGHRS and CDR2 YFSETQ.

This sequence joins TRBV2 and TRBJ1-4, with D possibly matching TRBD1 (6 bases). The V and J ends lost 4 bases and 0 bases respectively, with 21 bases between them. The CDR3 contains 19 residues. Germline V CDR1 and CDR2: SNHLY, FYNNEI. This chain's CDR3 is CASSGPPGALGATNEKLFF. The CDR3 DNA sequence: TGTGCCAGCAGTGGCCCCCCAGGGGCGCTTGGTGCAACTAATGAAAAACTGTTTTTT.

The chain links TRBV7-2 to TRBJ2-2, with a weak D call TRBD2 (7 bases). The CDR3 length is 15 residues. The V end lost 6 bases, the J end lost 4 bases, and 15 bases lay between the germline ends. Germline CDR1 reads SGHTA; CDR2 reads FQGNSA. The CDR3 here is CASRGGAGGTGELFF. CDR3 nucleotides: TGTGCCAGCAGGGGGGGGGCCGGTGGCACCGGGGAGCTGTTTTTT.

The J gene is TRBJ2-7, the V gene TRBV9; no reliable D call. V was clipped by 0 bases and J by 2 bases, with 9 bases between them. The CDR3 runs 14 residues. CDR1 is SGDLS, CDR2 YYNGEE, per germline. CDR3 bases: TGTGCCAGCAGCGTAGAGGAAACTACCTACGAGCAGTACTTC. Its translation is CASSVEETTYEQYF.